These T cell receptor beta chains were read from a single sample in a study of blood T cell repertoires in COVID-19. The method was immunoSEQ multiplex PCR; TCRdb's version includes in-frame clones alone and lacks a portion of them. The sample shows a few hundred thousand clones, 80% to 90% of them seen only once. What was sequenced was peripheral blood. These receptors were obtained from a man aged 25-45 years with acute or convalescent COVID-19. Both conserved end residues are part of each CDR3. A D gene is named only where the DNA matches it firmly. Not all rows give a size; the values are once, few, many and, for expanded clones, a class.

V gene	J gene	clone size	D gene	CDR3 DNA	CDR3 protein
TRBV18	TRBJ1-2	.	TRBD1	TGTGCCAGCTCTCAACCACAGGGGGCTGATGGCTACACCTTC	CASSQPQGADGYTF
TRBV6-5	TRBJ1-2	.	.	TGTGCCACCAAAAGTCAAAAGGGGTTCGGCTATGGCTACACCTTC	CATKSQKGFGYGYTF
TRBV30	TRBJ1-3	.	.	TGTGCCTGGAGTGTGCGGTCAGGAAACACCATATATTTT	CAWSVRSGNTIYF
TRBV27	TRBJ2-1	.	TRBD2	TGTGCCAGCAGGGACCTCAGCGGGGGGACCTACAATGAGCAGTTCTTC	CASRDLSGGTYNEQFF
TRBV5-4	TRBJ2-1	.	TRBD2	TGTGCCAGCAGCTTGACTAGCGCGAGCTCCTACAATGAGCAGTTCTTC	CASSLTSASSYNEQFF
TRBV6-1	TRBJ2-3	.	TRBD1	TGTGCCAGCAGCTATAACAGGGGAACGCAGTATTTT	CASSYNRGTQYF
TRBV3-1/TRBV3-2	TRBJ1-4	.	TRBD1	TGTGCCAGCAGTCCTATGGGGACAGCAACTAATGAAAAACTGTTTTTT	CASSPMGTATNEKLFF
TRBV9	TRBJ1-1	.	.	TGTGCCAGCAGCCCACAGGGTCCTTGGACTGAAGCTTTCTTT	CASSPQGPWTEAFF
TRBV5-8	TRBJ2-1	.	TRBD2	TGTGCCAGCACCTTGGGAGCGGGAGGTTATGAGCAGTTCTTC	CASTLGAGGYEQFF
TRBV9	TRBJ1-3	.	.	TGTGCCAGCAGCGGACAGGTTGACTCTGGAAACACCATATATTTT	CASSGQVDSGNTIYF
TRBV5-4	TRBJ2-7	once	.	TGTGCCAGCAGCTTGTTGGACAACTCCTACGAGCAGTACTTC	CASSLLDNSYEQYF
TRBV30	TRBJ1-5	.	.	TGTGCCTGGAGTGGGAGCTTTAATCAGCCCCAGCATTTT	CAWSGSFNQPQHF
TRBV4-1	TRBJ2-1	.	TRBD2	TGCGCCAGCAGCCAAGAGTACGGGCTAGCGGGGTTAAGCTCCTACAATGAGCAGTTCTTC	CASSQEYGLAGLSSYNEQFF
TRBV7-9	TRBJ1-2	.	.	TGTGCCAGCAGCTCAGGGGCTGGCTACACCTTC	CASSSGAGYTF
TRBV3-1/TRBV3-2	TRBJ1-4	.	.	TGTGCCAGCAGCCAAGGGGAGTTCGGAAAACTGTTTTTT	CASSQGEFGKLFF
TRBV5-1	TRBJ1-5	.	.	TGCGCCAGCAGCTTGGGGCAGAGCAATCAGCCCCAGCATTTT	CASSLGQSNQPQHF
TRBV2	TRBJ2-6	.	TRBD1	TGTGCCAGCAGTATAGGGACACCGACAGGGGACGGGGCCAACGTCCTGACTTTC	CASSIGTPTGDGANVLTF
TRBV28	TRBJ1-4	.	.	TGTGCCAGCAGTTTCCCGTTCTTGGGCCGGTATAATGAAAAACTGTTTTTT	CASSFPFLGRYNEKLFF
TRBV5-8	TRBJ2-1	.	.	TGTGCCAGCAACCGAGGGGGGGTCTACAATGAGCAGTTCTTC	CASNRGGVYNEQFF
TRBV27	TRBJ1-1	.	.	TGTGCCAGCAGCAGCCCGGGTTTTAGGAACACTGAAGCTTTCTTT	CASSSPGFRNTEAFF
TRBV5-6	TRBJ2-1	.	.	TGTGCCAGCAGCTTTCGGGTAAGCTCCTACAATGAGCAGTTCTTC	CASSFRVSSYNEQFF
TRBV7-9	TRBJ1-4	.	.	TGTGCCAGCAGCCTAGAGGCAGGGTATGAAAAACTGTTTTTT	CASSLEAGYEKLFF
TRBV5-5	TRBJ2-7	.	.	TGTGCCAGCAGCTCCGCCTACGAGCAGTACTTC	CASSSAYEQYF
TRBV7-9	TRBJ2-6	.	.	TGTGCCAGCAGTGAGGGGGACGTCCTGACTTTC	CASSEGDVLTF
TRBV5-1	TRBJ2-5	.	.	TGCGCCAGCAGCTGGACCCCAACAGGGCAAGAGACCCAGTACTTC	CASSWTPTGQETQYF
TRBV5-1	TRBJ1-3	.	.	TGCGCCAGCAGCTTGGCCCCCCGGGAATCTGGAAACACCATATATTTT	CASSLAPRESGNTIYF
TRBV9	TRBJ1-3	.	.	TGTGCCAGCAGCCAATCTAGGGGTAATGATGGAAACACCATATATTTT	CASSQSRGNDGNTIYF
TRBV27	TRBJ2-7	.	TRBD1	TGTGCCAGCAGTTCCCGGGACAGGGTTTCTTACGAGCAGTACTTC	CASSSRDRVSYEQYF
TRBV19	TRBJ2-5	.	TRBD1	TGTGCCAGTAGTAAAGGACAGGGGCAAGAGACCCAGTACTTC	CASSKGQGQETQYF
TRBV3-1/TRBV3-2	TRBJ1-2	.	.	TGTGCCAGCAGCCACGAGGACAGAGACTATGGCTACACCTTC	CASSHEDRDYGYTF
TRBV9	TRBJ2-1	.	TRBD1	TGTGCCAGCAGCGTAGCGGACAGGTCCGGCAATGAGCAGTTCTTC	CASSVADRSGNEQFF
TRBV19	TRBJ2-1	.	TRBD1	TGTGCCAGTAGCCTTCAACCGGACAGGGGGCGGAATGAGCAGTTCTTC	CASSLQPDRGRNEQFF
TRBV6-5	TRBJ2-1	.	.	TGTGCCAGCACCGGACTTTACTCCTACAATGAGCAGTTCTTC	CASTGLYSYNEQFF
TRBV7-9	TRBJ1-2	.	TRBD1	TGTGCCAGCAGCCCTTGGGACAGGGATAACTATGGCTACACCTTC	CASSPWDRDNYGYTF
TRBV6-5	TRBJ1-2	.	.	TGTGCCAGCAGTTACCTAGGCAGTAACTATGGCTACACCTTC	CASSYLGSNYGYTF
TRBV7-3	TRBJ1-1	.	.	TGTGCCAGCAGCTTGGGAGGAGAGGGCACTGAAGCTTTCTTT	CASSLGGEGTEAFF
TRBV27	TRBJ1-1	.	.	TGTGCCAGCAGTTTACCGGGGGGTATCTCTGAAGCTTTCTTT	CASSLPGGISEAFF
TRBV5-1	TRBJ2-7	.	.	TGCGCCAGCTCTCCGGGGACTTGGCCCTACGAGCAGTACTTC	CASSPGTWPYEQYF
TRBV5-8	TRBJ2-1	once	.	TGTGCCAGCTTTTACTATACGTATGAGCAGTTCTTC	CASFYYTYEQFF
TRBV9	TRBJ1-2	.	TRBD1	TGTGCCAGCAGCGTAGCCCGTGACAGGGGCGCCTATGGCTACACCTTC	CASSVARDRGAYGYTF
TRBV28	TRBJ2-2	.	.	TGTGCCAGCAGTTTCGGGTCGAACACCGGGGAGCTGTTTTTT	CASSFGSNTGELFF
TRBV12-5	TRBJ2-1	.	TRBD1	TGTGCTAGTGGTCAAATTGGACAGGGGGGATACAATGAGCAGTTCTTC	CASGQIGQGGYNEQFF
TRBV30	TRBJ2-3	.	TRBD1	TGTGCCTCCCAAGGGGGCTGGTCAGATACGCAGTATTTT	CASQGGWSDTQYF
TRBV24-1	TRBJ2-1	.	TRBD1	TGTGCCACCAGTGACCGGGCCCCAGGGGGTGAGCAGTTCTTC	CATSDRAPGGEQFF
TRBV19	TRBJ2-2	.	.	TGTGCCAGTAGTATAGGACTCGTGAACACCGGGGAGCTGTTTTTT	CASSIGLVNTGELFF
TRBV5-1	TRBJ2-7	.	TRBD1	TGCGCCAGCAGCCCGCGGGACAGGTCCTACGAGCAGTACTTC	CASSPRDRSYEQYF
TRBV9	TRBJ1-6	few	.	TGTGCCAGCAGCGTAGGGGCAGGGCGGAATTCACCCCTCCACTTT	CASSVGAGRNSPLHF
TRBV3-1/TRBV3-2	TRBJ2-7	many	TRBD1	TGTGCCAGCAGCCACTTGGACAGGGGAAATACCTACGAGCAGTACTTC	CASSHLDRGNTYEQYF